These T cell receptor beta chains were read from a single sample in a study of T cell responses to AZD1222 COVID-19 vaccine. The method was immunoSEQ multiplex PCR; TCRdb's version includes in-frame clones alone and lacks a portion of them. This table holds about 62,000 clones, roughly 89% found once. Sequenced here: peripheral blood, sampled on day 0 of AZD1222 vaccination. These receptor sequences come from an adult in good health. The CDR3 runs from the conserved cysteine through the conserved F or W. Each record gives: V gene, J gene, clone size, D gene, CDR3 DNA, CDR3 protein. A D gene is named only where the DNA matches it firmly. The listing skips clone size in some rows; elsewhere it reads once, few, many or a size class.

TRBV9,TRBJ1-3,.,TRBD1,TGTGCCAGCAGCGCAGGGACAGGGGGAAACACCATATATTTT,CASSAGTGGNTIYF
TRBV11-3,TRBJ1-1,.,.,TGTGCCAGCAGCTTATTTGGCAGCTTGAACACTGAAGCTTTCTTT,CASSLFGSLNTEAFF
TRBV11-2,TRBJ2-5,.,TRBD1,TGTGCCAGCAGCCCCGGACAGGTATGGCAAGAGACCCAGTACTTC,CASSPGQVWQETQYF
TRBV5-8,TRBJ2-6,.,.,TGTGCCAGCAGCTTGTTATTGGGACAATACCTACTCTCTGGGGCCAACGTCCTGACTTTC,CASSLLLGQYLLSGANVLTF
TRBV2,TRBJ1-4,.,.,TGTGCCAGCAGTGGGGGAGGGCGGAATGAAAAACTGTTTTTT,CASSGGGRNEKLFF
TRBV5-6,TRBJ2-5,.,.,TGTGCCAGCAGCTGGGGGTGGACAGCCCAAGAGACCCAGTACTTC,CASSWGWTAQETQYF
TRBV30,TRBJ1-2,.,.,TGTGCCTGGAGTACTAACTATGGCTACACCTTC,CAWSTNYGYTF
TRBV5-1,TRBJ1-6,few,TRBD1,TGCGCCAGCAGCTGGGACAGGGGCGGAAATTCACCCCTCCACTTT,CASSWDRGGNSPLHF
TRBV10-1,TRBJ1-1,.,TRBD1,TGCGCCAGCAGTGAGTCGGGACAGGGTTGGACTGAAGCTTTCTTT,CASSESGQGWTEAFF
TRBV2,TRBJ2-3,.,TRBD2,TGTGCCAGCAGCGTCCTAGGGTACGGCGGGGGGGCAGCAGATACGCAGTATTTT,CASSVLGYGGGAADTQYF
TRBV2,TRBJ2-5,.,TRBD2,TGTGCCAGCAGAAGACTAGCGGGGGGGCAAGAGACCCAGTACTTC,CASRRLAGGQETQYF
TRBV5-1,TRBJ1-2,.,TRBD1,TGCGCCAGCAGGCCCGGGACAGGGATTAACTATGGCTACACCTTC,CASRPGTGINYGYTF
TRBV6-5,TRBJ2-1,.,.,TGTGCCAGCAGTCGGGGCAGCTCCTACAATGAGCAGTTCTTC,CASSRGSSYNEQFF
TRBV12-3/TRBV12-4,TRBJ1-5,few,.,TGTGCCAGCAGGGGAGGATGGGATCAGCCCCAGCATTTT,CASRGGWDQPQHF
TRBV5-1,TRBJ1-6,.,TRBD1,TGCGCCAGCAGCCCTACAGGGGTGAATTCACCCCTCCACTTT,CASSPTGVNSPLHF
TRBV2,TRBJ1-2,.,TRBD1,TGTGCCAGCGGCAGGACAGGGGCAGAAGGCTACACCTTC,CASGRTGAEGYTF
TRBV2,TRBJ1-6,few,.,TGTGCCAGCATCCGTTGGCGGGACTTCACTTCACCCCTCCACTTT,CASIRWRDFTSPLHF
TRBV10-2,TRBJ1-4,.,.,TGCGCCAGCAGGTCCGGACGGTCTAATGAAAAACTGTTTTTT,CASRSGRSNEKLFF
TRBV5-1,TRBJ1-1,.,TRBD1,TGCGCCAGCAGCTGGGAGGGGACAGGGATGAACACTGAAGCTTTCTTT,CASSWEGTGMNTEAFF
TRBV18,TRBJ1-2,once,TRBD1,TGTGCCAGCTCACCCGACAGGGACTATGGCTACACCTTC,CASSPDRDYGYTF
TRBV19,TRBJ1-2,.,TRBD1,TGTGCCAGTAGTATGGGGGACAGGCTTCCCCTCTACTATGGCTACACCTTC,CASSMGDRLPLYYGYTF
TRBV6-5,TRBJ1-4,once,.,TGTGCCAGCAGGCTCACGCGGAATGAAAAACTGTTTTTT,CASRLTRNEKLFF
TRBV11-2,TRBJ1-4,.,.,TGTGCCAGCAGCATACGGCCTGGAGGATATGAAAAACTGTTTTTT,CASSIRPGGYEKLFF
TRBV4-1,TRBJ1-4,few,TRBD1,TGCGCCAGCAGCCAAGAGACCAGGGGGCTAGAAAAACTGTTTTTT,CASSQETRGLEKLFF
TRBV7-8,TRBJ1-2,.,TRBD1,TGTGCCAGCAGCTTGGGACAGAGCTATGGCTACACCTTC,CASSLGQSYGYTF
TRBV19,TRBJ1-2,.,.,TGTGCCAGCTACGGGACGGCTTATGGCTACACCTTC,CASYGTAYGYTF
TRBV5-5,TRBJ2-3,.,.,TGTGCCAGCAGCTTGGGAAAACTGCTCACAGATACGCAGTATTTT,CASSLGKLLTDTQYF
TRBV18,TRBJ1-4,.,.,TGTGCCAGCTCACCATCGGGGTTCGGTGAAAAACTGTTTTTT,CASSPSGFGEKLFF
TRBV19,TRBJ2-7,.,TRBD1,TGTGCCAGTAGTATGGACAGGGGGCGGGAGCAGTACTTC,CASSMDRGREQYF
TRBV2,TRBJ1-1,.,.,TGTGCCAGCATTGTCAGGGAGAACACTGAAGCTTTCTTT,CASIVRENTEAFF
TRBV18,TRBJ2-7,.,.,TGTGCCAGCTCACAAACGTCCGGCTACGAGCAGTACTTC,CASSQTSGYEQYF
TRBV5-5,TRBJ1-3,.,.,TGTGCCAGCAGCTTGGCGGGTTCTGGAAACACCATATATTTT,CASSLAGSGNTIYF
TRBV3-1/TRBV3-2,TRBJ2-3,.,TRBD2,TGTGCCAGCAGCCCCTACCGGACTAGCGGGGGGGGAGCAATAGATACGCAGTATTTT,CASSPYRTSGGGAIDTQYF
TRBV18,TRBJ2-1,.,TRBD2,TGTGCCAGCTCACCACCACAGGGACTAGTTCGCAATGAGCAGTTCTTC,CASSPPQGLVRNEQFF
TRBV2,TRBJ1-6,.,.,TGTGCCAGCATGGTAGATAATTCACCCCTCCACTTT,CASMVDNSPLHF
TRBV19,TRBJ1-1,.,.,TGTGCCAGTAGTCGACTAATGGGGGGACGCTACACTGAAGCTTTCTTT,CASSRLMGGRYTEAFF
TRBV6-5,TRBJ1-3,once,.,TGTGCCAGCAGTTACTCGCCAGTGTTCTCTGGAAACACCATATATTTT,CASSYSPVFSGNTIYF
TRBV7-6,TRBJ2-7,.,.,TGTGCCAGCAGCTTAGCGGACAAGGGCTACGAGCAGTACTTC,CASSLADKGYEQYF
TRBV5-1,TRBJ1-1,.,TRBD1,TGCGCCAGCAGCTTGGTTGGACAGGTAAAAGATCGAAACACTGAAGCTTTCTTT,CASSLVGQVKDRNTEAFF
TRBV12-1,TRBJ2-2,few,.,TGTGCCAGCAGCTTTGGGCTAGCGGGGAACACCGGGGAGCTGTTTTTT,CASSFGLAGNTGELFF
TRBV7-9,TRBJ1-2,.,.,TGTGCCAGCAGCTTAGAAGGTCAGACCTACACCTTC,CASSLEGQTYTF
TRBV12-3/TRBV12-4,TRBJ1-1,.,.,TGTGCCAGCACCCTAGGGCCTATCCCTGAAGCTTTCTTT,CASTLGPIPEAFF